The entry below gives a single TCR beta chain sequence along with its context. The length of the CDR3 is 15 residues. The germline gives CDR1 MNHEY, CDR2 SVGEGT. V trimming: 5 bases; J trimming: 2 bases; junction bases outside the gene matches: 6. TCRdb's copy holds only in-frame clones and misses some; the assay was immunoSEQ multiplex PCR. This sample carries some 180,000 clones, 70% to 90% of them seen once, and the ten largest clones take over 15%. The sample belongs to a study of blood T cell repertoires in COVID-19. Study in general: Samples of COVID-19 (acute and convalescent) were obtained from the United States, Italy and Spain.

This receptor was taken from a man aged 50 to 60 with COVID-19, enrolled during active disease. The sequencing sample was made of peripheral blood. The chain is built from TRBV6-2 or TRBV6-3 and TRBJ2-7; 10 nucleotides match TRBD1. In DNA form, the CDR3 reads TGTGCCAGCAGTAAACGGACAGGGGGGGCCTACGAGCAGTACTTC. As protein: CASSKRTGGAYEQYF.